The clone carrying this T cell receptor (beta chain) has just a few counts. Its target is unknown. MiXCR, applied by TCRdb to the multiplex PCR reads, yields one record per CDR3 protein. Of 70,000 to 95,000 distinct CDR3 sequences listed, under 25% are singletons. The sample originates from a study of breast tumors, draining lymph nodes, adjacent tissues. Study-level findings and limits: Tumors had less TCR diversity than lymph nodes, more than nontumor tissue.

The CDR3 consists of 15 residues. V lost 4 bases, J lost 13 bases, and 14 bases stayed unmatched. Germline V CDR1 and CDR2: MDHEN, SYDVKM. Axillary draining lymph nodes of breast cancer patients supplied the node samples. This TCR was sampled from a female donor with breast cancer. Some clones in this sample may be carry-over from other donors' samples. Sequenced material: axillary lymph node tissue. The chain employs TRBV28 and TRBJ2-1, with 9 bases matching TRBD1. The CDR3 DNA reads as TGTGCCAGCAGTTCCCCGGGACAGGGAATCAATCAACAGTTCTTC. It encodes CASSSPGQGINQQFF.